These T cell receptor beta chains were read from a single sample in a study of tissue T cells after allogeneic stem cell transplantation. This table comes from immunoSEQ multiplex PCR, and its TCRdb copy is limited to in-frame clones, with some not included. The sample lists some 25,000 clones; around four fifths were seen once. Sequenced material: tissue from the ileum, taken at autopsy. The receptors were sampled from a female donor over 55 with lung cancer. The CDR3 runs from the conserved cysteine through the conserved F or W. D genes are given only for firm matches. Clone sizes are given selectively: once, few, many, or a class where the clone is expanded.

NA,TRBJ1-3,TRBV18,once,CASSPTVWSGNTIYF,TGTGCCAGCTCACCGACAGTTTGGTCCGGAAACACCATATATTTT
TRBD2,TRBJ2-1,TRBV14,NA,CASSQGRGTSGNNEQFF,TGTGCCAGCAGCCAGGGGAGGGGTACTAGCGGGAACAATGAGCAGTTCTTC
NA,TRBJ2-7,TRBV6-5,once,CASTPVKAGIQQYF,TGTGCCAGCACTCCGGTGAAGGCCGGGATTCAGCAGTACTTC
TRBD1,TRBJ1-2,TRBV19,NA,CASSNRGRNYGYTF,TGTGCCAGTAGCAACAGGGGGCGAAACTATGGCTACACCTTC
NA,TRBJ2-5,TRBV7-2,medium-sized,CASSLTPQETQYF,TGTGCCAGCAGCTTAACGCCGCAAGAGACCCAGTACTTC
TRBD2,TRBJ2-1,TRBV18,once,CASSPLSSGGAFEQFF,TGTGCCAGCTCACCACTATCAAGCGGGGGGGCGTTCGAGCAGTTCTTC
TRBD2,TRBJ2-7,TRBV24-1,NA,CATSDPPGGSTYEQYF,TGTGCCACCAGTGATCCCCCGGGAGGGAGCACCTACGAGCAGTACTTC
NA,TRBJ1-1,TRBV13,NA,CASSLSEGTEAFF,TGTGCCAGCAGCTTGTCCGAGGGCACTGAAGCTTTCTTT
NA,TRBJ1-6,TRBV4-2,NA,CASSQWTGTRNSPLHF,TGTGCCAGCAGCCAATGGACGGGGACGAGGAATTCACCCCTCCACTTT
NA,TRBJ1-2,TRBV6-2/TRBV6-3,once,CASSQSASSGYTF,TGTGCCAGCAGCCAGTCTGCCTCAAGCGGCTACACCTTC
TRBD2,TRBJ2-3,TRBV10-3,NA,CAIREAGASTDTQYF,TGTGCCATCAGGGAAGCGGGGGCAAGCACAGATACGCAGTATTTT
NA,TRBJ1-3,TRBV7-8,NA,CASSLRISGNTIYF,TGTGCCAGCAGCTTAAGGATCTCTGGAAACACCATATATTTT
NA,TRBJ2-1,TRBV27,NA,CASSLEGFESYNEQFF,TGTGCCAGCAGTTTAGAAGGATTTGAGTCCTACAATGAGCAGTTCTTC
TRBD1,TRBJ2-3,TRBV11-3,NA,CASSFGSGTGNTDTQYF,TGTGCCAGCAGCTTTGGATCCGGGACAGGGAACACAGATACGCAGTATTTT
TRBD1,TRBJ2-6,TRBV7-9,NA,CASSSRGGQGADGANVLTF,TGTGCCAGCAGCTCGCGGGGCGGGCAGGGGGCTGATGGGGCCAACGTCCTGACTTTC
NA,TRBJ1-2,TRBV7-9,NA,CASSPGTDPLSNYGYTF,TGTGCCAGCAGCCCCGGGACGGATCCACTCTCAAACTATGGCTACACCTTC
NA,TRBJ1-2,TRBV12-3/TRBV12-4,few,CASRSGTAHDTF,TGTGCCAGCAGGTCCGGGACGGCACATGACACCTTC
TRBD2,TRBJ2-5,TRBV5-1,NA,CASSRAGGLWETQYF,TGCGCCAGCAGCCGAGCGGGAGGCCTCTGGGAGACCCAGTACTTC
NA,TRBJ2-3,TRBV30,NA,CAWSALKGDTQYF,TGTGCCTGGAGCGCACTAAAGGGTGATACGCAGTATTTT
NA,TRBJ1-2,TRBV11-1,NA,CASSPLGYGYTF,TGTGCCAGCAGCCCCCTAGGCTATGGCTACACCTTC
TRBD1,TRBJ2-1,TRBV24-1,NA,CATSHRGEYNEQFF,TGTGCCACCAGTCACAGGGGGGAATACAATGAGCAGTTCTTC
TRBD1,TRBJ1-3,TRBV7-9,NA,CASSLTGAGNTIYF,TGTGCCAGCAGCTTGACAGGGGCTGGAAACACCATATATTTT
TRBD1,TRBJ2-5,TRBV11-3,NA,CASRQPGQLEETQYF,TGTGCCAGCAGGCAACCGGGACAGTTAGAAGAGACCCAGTACTTC
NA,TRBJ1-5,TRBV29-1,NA,CSVTGRVGQPQHF,TGCAGCGTTACAGGCAGGGTAGGACAGCCCCAGCATTTT
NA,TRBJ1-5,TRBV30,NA,CAWSGGFQPQHF,TGTGCCTGGAGTGGAGGGTTCCAGCCCCAGCATTTT
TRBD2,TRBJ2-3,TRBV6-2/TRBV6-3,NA,CASSSPGLAVLHTDTQYF,TGTGCCAGCAGTTCTCCGGGACTAGCGGTTTTACACACAGATACGCAGTATTTT
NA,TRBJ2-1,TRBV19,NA,CASSTLLGWQGNEQFF,TGTGCCAGTAGTACCCTCCTAGGGTGGCAGGGCAATGAGCAGTTCTTC
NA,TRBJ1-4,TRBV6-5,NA,CASSSGVVEKLFF,TGTGCCAGCAGTTCTGGGGTCGTAGAAAAACTGTTTTTT
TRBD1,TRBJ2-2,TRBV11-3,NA,CASSETGVKTGELFF,TGTGCCAGCAGCGAAACAGGGGTAAAAACCGGGGAGCTGTTTTTT
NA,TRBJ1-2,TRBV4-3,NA,CASSQGGFGYTF,TGCGCCAGCAGCCAAGGGGGGTTCGGCTACACCTTC
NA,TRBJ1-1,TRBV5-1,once,CASSLEGVSDTEAFF,TGCGCCAGCAGCTTGGAGGGGGTAAGCGACACTGAAGCTTTCTTT
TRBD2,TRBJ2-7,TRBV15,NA,CATSRGDLIGGSTYEQYF,TGTGCCACCAGCAGAGGTGACCTTATAGGCGGGAGTACTTACGAGCAGTACTTC
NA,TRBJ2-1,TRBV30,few,CAWVGYEQFF,TGTGCCTGGGTGGGTTATGAGCAGTTCTTC
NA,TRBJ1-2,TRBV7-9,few,CASSLLGPYGYTF,TGTGCCAGCAGCTTACTGGGGCCGTATGGCTACACCTTC
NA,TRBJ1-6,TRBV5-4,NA,CASSPRGDGSPLHF,TGTGCCAGCAGCCCGAGGGGTGACGGGTCACCCCTCCACTTT
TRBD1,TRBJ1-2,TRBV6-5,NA,CASRGQGADGYTF,TGTGCCAGCAGGGGACAGGGGGCCGATGGCTACACCTTC
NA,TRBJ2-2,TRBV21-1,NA,CASSKVWRRAANTGELFF,TGTGCCAGCAGCAAAGTATGGCGGCGGGCCGCGAACACCGGGGAGCTGTTTTTT
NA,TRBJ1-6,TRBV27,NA,CASRTGGGFNSPLHF,TGTGCCAGCAGGACGGGTGGGGGGTTCAATTCACCCCTCCACTTT
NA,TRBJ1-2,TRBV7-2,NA,CASSLGPGTTGRGYTF,TGTGCCAGCAGCTTAGGCCCAGGGACGACGGGACGTGGCTACACCTTC
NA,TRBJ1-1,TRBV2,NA,CASRSLAEAFF,TGTGCCAGCAGATCCCTGGCTGAAGCTTTCTTT
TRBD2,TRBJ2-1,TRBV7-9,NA,CASSSQSSGRGEQFF,TGTGCCAGCAGCTCTCAATCTAGCGGGAGGGGTGAGCAGTTCTTC
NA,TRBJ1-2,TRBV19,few,CASSPLWRQATNYGYTF,TGTGCCAGTAGTCCCCTTTGGAGACAGGCCACTAACTATGGCTACACCTTC